These 27 T cell receptor beta chains were sequenced from one sample in a study of radiation and T cells in renal cell carcinoma (TCRdb year 2020). The time point label corresponds to: baseline pretreatment blood. The treatment or condition label corresponds to: 15 Gy SBRT to primary tumor, nephrectomy 4 weeks later. To prepare the library, the immunoSEQ multiplex PCR assay was applied. TCRdb provides this immuneACCESS table in a form limited to in-frame rearrangements. Some clones are lacking; in checked studies, under half of them reflect an unresolved V gene, and why the rest are absent is not known. Counted in this sample were around 46,000 clones; roughly 80% of them appeared once. The leading ten clones occupy 31% of the sample. The sequenced sample was blood, obtained from a patient whose treatment included radiotherapy and nephrectomy. These receptors all stem from a woman aged 70-85 years with renal cell carcinoma.

The sample holds one count of this clone. The V and J genes are TRBV5-1 and TRBJ2-7; 9 positions match TRBD1. Germline V gene lookup returns CDR1 SGHRS and CDR2 YFSETQ. The CDR3 covers 15 residues. With V trimmed by 3 bases and J by 4 bases, 8 bases remained unmatched. The CDR3 region is CASSSPGQGPYEQYF. The DNA for the CDR3 is TGCGCCAGCAGCTCACCGGGACAGGGTCCTTACGAGCAGTACTTC.

This clone has a single count. The chain carries TRBV4-1 and TRBJ2-1; D might be TRBD1 (7 bases). Germline V lookup: CDR1 MGHRA, CDR2 YSYEKL. Trimming cost V 2 bases and J 4 bases, with 15 bases left between them. The CDR3 spans 16 residues. The CDR3 region has the DNA TGCGCCAGCAGCCAACAAGAGACAGGGAGGTACAATGAGCAGTTCTTC. Its translation: CASSQQETGRYNEQFF.

The chain combines TRBV19 with TRBJ1-5; 8 bases align to TRBD1. The CDR3 runs 17 residues. Trimming took 6 bases from V and 3 from J; bases not matched to a gene: 13. The germline CDR1 and CDR2 sequences are LNHDA and SQIVND (reference sequence). CDR3 loop: CASSPALHRGNNQPQHF. The CDR3 DNA reads as TGTGCCAGTAGCCCGGCCCTCCACAGGGGGAACAATCAGCCCCAGCATTTT. The full variable domain, in which reference TRBV19 and TRBJ1-5 provide the parts outside the CDR3, is DGGITQSPKYLFRKEGQNVTLSCEQNLNHDAMYWYRQDPGQGLRLIYYSQIVNDFQKGDIAEGYSVSREKKESFPLTVTSAQKNPTAFYLCASSPALHRGNNQPQHFGDGTRLSIL.

The genes are TRBV7-2 and TRBJ2-6; the D call may be TRBD1 or TRBD2 (5 bases each). The CDR3 length is 16 residues. V was clipped by 1 base and J by 4 bases, with 11 bases between them. The germline CDR1 and CDR2 sequences are SGHTA and FQGNSA. The DNA of the CDR3 is TGTGCCAGCAGCTTAGATGGGGGATCGGGGGCCAACGTCCTGACTTTC. This translates into CASSLDGGSGANVLTF.

The V gene is TRBV19, the J gene TRBJ2-1, with TRBD2 identical over 8 bases. The CDR3 sequence is 14 residues long. Germline CDR1 LNHDA, CDR2 SQIVND (reference sequence). Trimming removed 8 bases from V and 3 bases from J; junction bases left unmatched: 6. The CDR3 DNA sequence: TGTGCCAGTCGGACTAGCTTTGACTACAATGAGCAGTTCTTC. Its protein product is CASRTSFDYNEQFF.

The gene calls are TRBV6-1 and TRBJ2-1; D might be TRBD1 or TRBD2, each matching 6 bases. CDR1 and CDR2 from the germline V gene are MNHNS and SASEGT. V shed 1 base and J shed 0 bases, with 19 bases lying between them. The CDR3 is 19 residues long. The DNA for the CDR3 is TGTGCCAGCAGTGAAGAGGGGGGCGTCCCATTCAGCTCCTACAATGAGCAGTTCTTC. Translated, it gives CASSEEGGVPFSSYNEQFF.

The chain is built from TRBV5-1 and TRBJ2-1, with a possible D match to TRBD1 (6 bases). The V gene lost 1 base and the J gene lost 7 bases, with 9 bases spanning the gap. Germline CDR1 and CDR2: SGHRS and YFSETQ. The CDR3 length is 13 residues. The CDR3 loop reads CASSLQGQNEQFF. In DNA, the CDR3 is TGCGCCAGCAGCTTGCAGGGGCAAAATGAGCAGTTCTTC.

The V gene is TRBV28, the J gene TRBJ2-2; 15 bases map to TRBD2. The CDR3 extends over 24 amino acids. The junction had 27 bases not matched to a gene; V was cut back by 5 bases and J by 5 bases. Germline CDR1 and CDR2: MDHEN and SYDVKM. This chain's CDR3 is CASSPGTGGVFGTSGGQLTGELFF. The CDR3 coding sequence is TGTGCCAGCAGTCCCGGGACAGGGGGCGTCTTCGGGACTAGCGGGGGGCAACTAACCGGGGAGCTGTTTTTT.

The chain couples TRBV7-2 to TRBJ2-7; 8 bases map to TRBD2. CDR3 length: 15 amino acids. CDR1 SGHTA and CDR2 FQGNSA come from the germline V gene. Trimming took 5 bases from V and 3 from J; bases not matched to a gene: 9. Here the CDR3 DNA reads TGTGCCAGCAGCGAAGTAGCGGGGCGAGTCTACGAGCAGTACTTC. This encodes CASSEVAGRVYEQYF.

This chain connects TRBV6-5 to TRBJ2-1; TRBD2 matches 13 bases. CDR3 size: 15 residues. Per the germline V gene, CDR1 is MNHEY and CDR2 is SVGAGI. After removal of 4 bases from V and 6 bases from J, the junction contained 3 bases not matched to a gene. This CDR3 reads CASSSGLAGVNEQFF. CDR3 sequence (DNA): TGTGCCAGCAGTTCCGGACTAGCGGGAGTCAATGAGCAGTTCTTC.

The rearrangement uses TRBV2 and TRBJ1-5; TRBD1 is a possible D gene (5 bases). The CDR3 loop spans 13 amino acids. Trimming cost V 4 bases and J 4 bases, with 8 bases left between them. The germline gives CDR1 SNHLY, CDR2 FYNNEI. The CDR3, as DNA: TGTGCCAGCAGTGGGGGGTATAATCAGCCCCAGCATTTT. Protein product: CASSGGYNQPQHF.

The chain couples TRBV27 to TRBJ2-7; 10 positions agree with TRBD1. V lost 6 bases and J lost 3; bases outside the gene matches: 2. This CDR3 comprises 13 residues. Looked up from germline, CDR1 is MNHEY and CDR2 is SMNVEV (reference sequence). Here the CDR3 reads CASRGTGVYEQYF. CDR3 bases: TGTGCCAGCAGGGGGACAGGGGTCTACGAGCAGTACTTC.

The chain employs TRBV6-4 and TRBJ2-1, with D perhaps TRBD1 or TRBD2 (5 bases each). Per the germline V gene, CDR1 is MRHNA and CDR2 is SNTAGT. CDR3 length: 13 residues. Trimming left V 3 bases short and J 11 bases short, with 14 bases between. The DNA of the CDR3 is TGTGCCAGCAGTGAATCCGAACGGGACCAGCAGTTCTTC. Its protein product is CASSESERDQQFF.

This clone was counted a few times. DNA of the CDR3: TGTGCCAGCAGCTCATGGAGCTCTAGCAATCAGCCCCAGCATTTT. Protein sequence: CASSSWSSSNQPQHF. The chain is built from TRBV7-2 and TRBJ1-5; D call uncertain. Trimming removed 4 bases from V and 0 bases from J, with 10 bases in between. Germline CDR1 reads SGHTA; CDR2 reads FQGNSA. This CDR3 comprises 15 residues.

This clone was detected once. The V gene is TRBV4-2, the J gene TRBJ2-7; 7 bases are a match to TRBD1. CDR1 and CDR2 (germline): LGHNA, YNFKEQ. Trimming took 0 bases from V and 4 from J; bases not matched to a gene: 9. The CDR3 runs 16 residues. The CDR3 nucleotides are TGTGCCAGCAGCCAAGATGATCAAAGGGGGCGATACGAGCAGTACTTC. Translating gives CASSQDDQRGRYEQYF.

The chain is built from TRBV6-6 and TRBJ2-3, with 9 bases identical to TRBD2. From germline, CDR1 is MNHNY and CDR2 SVGAGI (reference sequence). The V gene end was trimmed by 8 bases and the J gene end by 4 bases; junction bases not matched to a gene: 10. This CDR3 has 15 residues. The CDR3 bases are TGTGCCAGCCGGCGCGGGGGGGCCCTCCCAGATACGCAGTATTTT. Translated: CASRRGGALPDTQYF.

This clone has a single count. The chain recombines TRBV5-6 with TRBJ2-5; TRBD2 aligns across 10 bases. The CDR3 runs to 16 residues. The junction had 11 bases not matched to a gene; V was cut back by 5 bases and J by 4 bases. Germline V gene sequence: CDR1 SGHDT, CDR2 YYEEEE. The CDR3 region has the DNA TGTGCCAGCAGGCGTCTAGCGGGGGATCATGGAGAGACCCAGTACTTC. The encoded protein is CASRRLAGDHGETQYF.

This chain joins TRBV7-9 and TRBJ2-1, with a possible D match to TRBD1 (5 bases). The CDR3 spans 14 residues. Trimming removed 3 bases at V and 12 bases at J, with 18 bases between. Germline values: CDR1 SEHNR, CDR2 FQNEAQ (reference sequence). Written as DNA, the CDR3 is TGTGCCAGCAGCTTGGAAGACACCTCCCAGGGGCAGTTCTTC. Translation gives CASSLEDTSQGQFF.

This rearrangement joins TRBV7-9 to TRBJ2-7, with D perhaps given as TRBD1 or TRBD2 (5 bases each). Trimming left V 1 base short and J 3 bases short, with 10 bases between. CDR1 is SEHNR and CDR2 is FQNEAQ in the germline V gene (reference sequence). CDR3 size: 14 residues. The CDR3 here is CASSLGGGYYEQYF. The CDR3 nucleotides read TGTGCCAGCAGCTTAGGTGGGGGTTACTACGAGCAGTACTTC. Looking up the rest from reference TRBV7-9 and TRBJ2-7 gives the full variable domain: DTGVSQNPRHKITKRGQNVTFRCDPISEHNRLYWYRQTLGQGPEFLTYFQNEAQLEKSRLLSDRFSAERPKGSFSTLEIQRTEQGDSAMYLCASSLGGGYYEQYFGPGTRLTVT.

Only one count was recorded for this clone. The chain recombines TRBV25-1 with TRBJ1-2; 7 nucleotides agree with TRBD1. The V gene's germline CDR1 is MGHDK and CDR2 SYGVNS. V lost 3 bases, J lost 2 bases, and 9 bases stayed unmatched. CDR3 length equals 16 residues. DNA for the CDR3: TGTGCCAGCAGTGATCCCTTCTCGACAGGGAACTATGGCTACACCTTC. Translation gives CASSDPFSTGNYGYTF.

In its sample, this clone was seen once. In the same sample, other DNA sequences code for this CDR3. The chain carries TRBV5-1 and TRBJ2-5; D might be TRBD1 (5 bases). The germline V gene has CDR1 SGHRS and CDR2 YFSETQ. V lost 4 bases and J lost 5, with 6 bases in between. The CDR3 loop spans 11 amino acids. The CDR3 loop is CASSRQETQYF. CDR3 nucleotide sequence: TGCGCCAGCAGCCGACAGGAGACCCAGTACTTC.

The CDR3 region is CASSAPWDGSGNEQYF. CDR3 nucleotides: TGTGCCAGCAGTGCCCCCTGGGACGGGAGTGGAAACGAGCAGTACTTC. The chain links TRBV6-6 to TRBJ2-7, with D perhaps TRBD2 (6 bases). The length of the CDR3 is 16 residues. Looked up from germline, CDR1 is MNHNY and CDR2 is SVGAGI (reference sequence). V was trimmed by 5 bases and J by 5 bases, leaving 22 bases between them.

The CDR3 protein is CASSSGDSTDTQYF. CDR3 nucleotides: TGCGCCAGCAGCTCAGGGGATAGCACAGATACGCAGTATTTT. The rearrangement links TRBV5-1 to TRBJ2-3, with TRBD1 as a possible D gene (6 bases). The germline V and J ends were trimmed by 3 bases and 0 bases, with 8 bases remaining between them. The CDR3 extends over 14 amino acids. Germline V CDR1 and CDR2: SGHRS, YFSETQ.

CDR3 DNA: TGCGCCAGCAGCTTGGGACAGGGGGGTGAAAAACTGTTTTTT. Translating gives CASSLGQGGEKLFF. V gene TRBV5-1 combines with J gene TRBJ1-4; TRBD1 matches at 9 bases. Germline-derived CDR1 and CDR2 are SGHRS and YFSETQ. V lost 0 bases and J lost 7; bases outside the gene matches: 1. CDR3 length: 14 amino acids.

The rearrangement links TRBV5-1 to TRBJ2-5; D remains ambiguous. The V end lost 0 bases, the J end lost 3 bases, and 6 bases lay between the germline ends. The CDR3 runs 13 residues. Germline CDR1 is SGHRS and CDR2 is YFSETQ. The CDR3 here is CASSLDLKETQYF. The CDR3 DNA is TGCGCCAGCAGCTTGGACCTGAAAGAGACCCAGTACTTC.

This clone was observed once. Here the CDR3 DNA reads TGTGCCAGTAACCAGGGCGGGAACACCGGGGAGCTGTTTTTT. It is translated as CASNQGGNTGELFF. The rearrangement uses TRBV19 and TRBJ2-2, with D possibly matching TRBD1 (5 bases). Trimming took 7 bases from V and 1 from J, leaving 10 bases between them. The CDR3 extends over 14 amino acids. Germline CDR1 reads LNHDA; CDR2 reads SQIVND (reference sequence).

This chain joins TRBV6-1 and TRBJ2-7, with TRBD1 matching over 8 bases. The V gene end was trimmed by 7 bases and the J gene end by 4 bases; junction bases not matched to a gene: 9. The CDR3 has 14 residues. Germline CDR1 reads MNHNS; CDR2 reads SASEGT. The CDR3 DNA reads TGTGCCAGCAATCCCCAGGGGGCGGGATACGAGCAGTACTTC. It translates to CASNPQGAGYEQYF.